This T cell receptor beta chain is drawn from a study of beta chain features in type 1 diabetes listed by TCRdb under 2018. A note on the overall study: No differences in mean age, gender distribution, total cell number or subset yield were found between patients and healthy donors. The study compared the TCRB repertoires of sorted circulating CD4+ T cell subsets in recently diagnosed type 1 diabetes patients with those in matched healthy donors. A total of some 110 million sorted cells were examined across all samples, and a strong correlation was observed between cell number per subset and RNA yield. Regulatory and stem cell-like memory subsets were isolated from only 8 patients and roughly 8 healthy donors, whereas naive and central memory subsets came from all 30 or so donors. What the research found in general, with its limitations: Type 1 diabetes patients showed a moderate but significant shortening of TCRB CDR3 length in all four CD4+ subsets. Shorter templates might have been favored by PCR, but patient and control samples were amplified and corrected together, so both groups would have been affected equally by any skew. At VDJ recombination sites, type 1 diabetes patients had fewer insertions and more deleted nucleotides, which implies abnormalities in thymic rearrangement. Because cDNA was sequenced instead of genomic DNA, activated cells with high expression could be over-represented, although the groups did not differ in activation or CD3 levels. Naive, central memory and regulatory TCRB repertoires appeared more similar among patients than among healthy donors. HLA sub-analyses involved small numbers of individuals, so any influence of HLA type on TCRB rearrangement remained unresolved.

At the junction V is shortened by 5 bases and J by 4 bases, with 19 bases in between. The CDR3 spans 15 residues, from the cysteine through the phenylalanine. The kept DNA is CDR3 alone, 45 bases in frame from the first base. For CDR1 and CDR2, the germline V gene (reference sequence) lists GTSNPN and SVGIG. This clone was observed a few times. No antigen is known for it. It has no much larger one-base neighbor in the sample; base qualities were not kept. A single peripheral blood draw of approximately 110 mL on average was collected from each donor into heparinised tubes. A BD FACSAria II was used to sort naive, central memory, regulatory and stem cell-like memory CD4+ T cells with a panel that included CD45RO, CCR7, CD25, CD127, CD95 and CD27. All sorted populations exceeded 95% purity. Right away, PBMCs were isolated by Lymphoprep density gradient centrifugation and were stained directly, with no culture step. So that batch effects would be minimized, each experiment stained and sorted samples in pairs, pairing one healthy donor with one patient.

The High Capacity cDNA Reverse Transcription Kit was used to reverse transcribe all of the isolated RNA, meaning that expressed TCRB transcripts were what got sequenced. Deep immunoSEQ sequencing was applied to naive, central memory and regulatory T cell samples, giving an average of roughly 3.5 million total reads per sample. Sorted cells were lysed in RLT buffer and RNA was extracted with DNase-treated RNeasy Micro or Mini kits, depending on cell number. Each cell subset was processed on its own to prevent cross-contamination, while patient and healthy donor samples were processed together. The immunoSEQ multiplex PCR was used to amplify TCRB sequences from cDNA, generating 87-bp fragments that spanned the CDR3 region. The amplicons were sequenced using the Illumina HiSeq platform. On the study's bioinformatics: PCR bias was computationally corrected using synthetic template baselines, reads within Hamming distance 2 were collapsed, and singletons that could not be merged were discarded. By aligning reads against IMGT, V, D and J genes, CDR3 length, and insertions or deletions at six rearrangement sites were assigned. Within each subset, clonotype counts were normalized to sorted cell number, after which true diversity and Gini coefficients were computed with the tcR R package. The overlap coefficient, calculated on TCRB nucleotide sequences, was used to quantify repertoire sharing. This is the immuneACCESS table as TCRdb keeps it, with only in-frame sequences that have V and J called. A part of the clones is gone; compared with another copy, unresolved V genes explain less than half, and the rest is unexplained. V and J calls and clone size follow that table, whereas D and trimming were derived from the DNA. Counted in this sample were 50,000 or so clones; under 55% of them appeared once. The ten largest clonotypes hold about 1.5% of the sample.

This clonotype originated in a man aged 25 to 45 with type 1 diabetes. Rearrangement joined TRBV30 to TRBJ2-3, with a weak D call of TRBD2 (5 bases match). Sequenced input: Tregs from blood. The sample's cell subset or site label, in plain terms: regulatory CD4+ T cells. The CDR3 corresponds to CAWGPGLHSADTQYF. The nucleotides read TGTGCCTGGGGCCCCGGACTGCATTCTGCAGATACGCAGTATTTT.